The 16 T cell receptor beta chains below come from one sample, sequenced in a study of cytomegalovirus exposure and HLA in healthy donors (dated by TCRdb to about 2017). The method behind the library was the immunoSEQ multiplex PCR assay. The multiplex PCR relied on a mix of 60 forward primers for TCR Vbeta segments and 13 reverse primers for TCR Jbeta segments. Drawn from immuneACCESS, this table holds only the in-frame rearrangements with V and J called that TCRdb kept. Clones are partly lost; checked studies trace under half to an unresolved V gene and leave the rest unexplained. The sample profile shows under 200,000 clones; around 80% of them were found once. 2.3% of the sample is held by the ten biggest clonotypes. Material for sequencing was PBMCs. The receptor set was obtained from a woman between 50 and 59 years old in good health and CMV-seronegative.

The CDR3 protein is CASSSGTRVANEQFF. CDR3 bases: TGTGCCAGCAGTTCCGGGACTAGGGTGGCTAATGAGCAGTTCTTC. This chain connects TRBV28 to TRBJ2-1; 8 bases align to TRBD2. The ends lost 4 bases at V and 7 bases at J; junction bases unmatched: 9. The length of the CDR3 is 15 residues. Germline V gene lookup returns CDR1 MDHEN and CDR2 SYDVKM.

J is TRBJ2-7 and V is TRBV7-2; TRBD2 aligns across 13 bases. Germline lookup yields CDR1 SGHTA and CDR2 FQGNSA. The V segment lost 1 base and the J segment 0 bases; nucleotides outside the gene matches: 9. This CDR3 is 19 amino acids long. CDR3 amino acids: CASSLESGTSGTTSYEQYF. The CDR3 DNA reads as TGTGCCAGCAGCTTAGAGTCGGGGACTAGCGGGACTACCTCCTACGAGCAGTACTTC.

The V and J genes are TRBV7-9 and TRBJ2-3; 7 nucleotides align to TRBD1. Losses at the gene ends were 5 bases for V and 9 bases for J; bases not matched to a gene: 14. CDR1 is SEHNR and CDR2 is FQNEAQ in the germline V gene (reference sequence). This CDR3 has 15 residues. The CDR3, as DNA: TGTGCCAGCAGCATTCGCCCGACAGGGCCGCCAACGCAGTATTTT. This gives the protein CASSIRPTGPPTQYF.

CDR3 sequence: CASSSRQGAGNEKLFF. The CDR3 DNA reads as TGTGCCAGCAGTTCGCGACAGGGGGCTGGTAATGAAAAACTGTTTTTT. V and J are TRBV6-5 and TRBJ1-4; 10 bases align to TRBD1. The CDR3 loop spans 16 amino acids. Per the germline V gene, CDR1 is MNHEY and CDR2 is SVGAGI. Trimming took 4 bases from V and 4 from J; bases not matched to a gene: 6.

The chain combines TRBV28 with TRBJ2-1; perhaps TRBD1 as D (7 bases). Trimming took off 5 bases at V and 4 bases at J, with 15 bases between the two ends. CDR3 length equals 15 residues. The V gene's germline CDR1 is MDHEN and CDR2 SYDVKM. This chain's CDR3 is CASSRLQGGYNEQFF. Here the CDR3 DNA reads TGTGCCAGCAGTCGACTCCAGGGGGGTTACAATGAGCAGTTCTTC.

The CDR3 DNA reads as TGTGCCAGCAGAGCGGGACTAGCGGGGCCCTACGAGCAGTACTTC. Its translation is CASRAGLAGPYEQYF. This chain connects TRBV14 to TRBJ2-7, with 13 bases matching TRBD2. The CDR3 extends over 15 amino acids. Germline CDR1 and CDR2: SGHDN and FVKESK. The J segment lost 2 bases and the V segment lost 6 bases, leaving 4 bases of the junction unmatched.

V and J are TRBV13 and TRBJ1-2; D may be TRBD1 (5 bases). CDR3 length equals 12 residues. The germline V and J ends were trimmed by 0 bases and 14 bases, with 13 bases remaining between them. Looked up from germline, CDR1 is PRHDT and CDR2 is FYEKMQ (reference sequence). CDR3 protein: CASSLGGPGGTF. CDR3 coding DNA: TGTGCCAGCAGCTTAGGCGGTCCCGGGGGTACCTTC.

V is TRBV6-6 and J is TRBJ2-7; TRBD1 matches at 8 bases. CDR1 and CDR2 from the germline V gene are MNHNY and SVGAGI (reference sequence). The CDR3 sequence is 16 residues long. V dropped 5 bases and J dropped 5; count of bases not matched to a gene: 14. The CDR3 bases are TGTGCCAGCAGTCTCCGGACAGGGATGATGACCCACGAGCAGTACTTC. This translates into CASSLRTGMMTHEQYF.

The rearrangement uses TRBV4-3 and TRBJ1-2, with TRBD1 matching 9 bases. The CDR3 spans 15 residues. The germline gives CDR1 LGHNA, CDR2 YSLEER. Losses at the gene ends were 3 bases for V and 4 bases for J; bases not matched to a gene: 6. CDR3 nucleotide sequence: TGCGCCAGCAGCCAGGAGGACAGGGGCCTCTATGGCTACACCTTC. Protein: CASSQEDRGLYGYTF.

This rearrangement joins TRBV4-1 to TRBJ2-5; 9 nucleotides align to TRBD1. CDR1 is MGHRA and CDR2 is YSYEKL in the germline V gene. J was trimmed by 1 base and V by 1 base; bases with no gene match: 7. There are 17 residues in the CDR3. The CDR3 here is CASSQVTGQGTQETQYF. The CDR3 DNA reads as TGCGCCAGCAGCCAAGTCACAGGACAGGGGACCCAAGAGACCCAGTACTTC.

The chain joins TRBV25-1 to TRBJ2-5; 8 nucleotides align to TRBD2. The J call is uncertain, as TRBJ2-7 better fits the DNA end. The CDR3 has 17 amino acids. The V gene's germline CDR1 is MGHDK and CDR2 SYGVNS. As DNA, the CDR3 is TGTGCCAGCAGCGTCATAGCGGGGATTAATAAGGGGTACGAGCAGTACTTC. The encoded protein is CASSVIAGINKGYEQYF.

V and J are TRBV2 and TRBJ1-4; D is unclear. The CDR3 runs to 13 residues. V shed 6 bases and J shed 8 bases, with 13 bases lying between them. The germline gives CDR1 SNHLY, CDR2 FYNNEI. The CDR3 region has the DNA TGTGCCAGCAGGCGGGAGGGTGGGGAAAAACTGTTTTTT. It specifies CASRREGGEKLFF.

The CDR3 bases are TGTGCCAGCAGCACTGGACAGGTCCCCTATGGCTACACCTTC. The encoded protein is CASSTGQVPYGYTF. V usage is TRBV7-2 and J usage is TRBJ1-2; TRBD1 matches 7 bases. This CDR3 has 14 amino acids. V lost 5 bases and J lost 4; bases outside the gene matches: 7. Germline lookup yields CDR1 SGHTA and CDR2 FQGNSA. Combining the CDR3 with reference TRBV7-2 and TRBJ1-2 gives the whole variable domain GAGVSQSPSNKVTEKGKDVELRCDPISGHTALYWYRQSLGQGLEFLIYFQGNSAPDKSGLPSDRFSAERTGGSVSTLTIQRTQQEDSAVYLCASSTGQVPYGYTFGSGTRLTVV.

The V gene is TRBV6-5, the J gene TRBJ1-5; D is uncertain. Trimming stripped 5 bases from V and 4 bases from J, with 12 bases between. CDR1 and CDR2 (germline): MNHEY, SVGAGI. The CDR3 length is 14 residues. This chain's CDR3 is CASSTGLNNQPQHF. CDR3 nucleotide sequence: TGTGCCAGCAGTACCGGACTGAATAATCAGCCCCAGCATTTT.

The rearrangement links TRBV7-2 to TRBJ1-2, with 7 bases lining up with TRBD1. V shed 1 base and J 7 bases; nucleotides not matched to a gene: 6. This CDR3 is 14 amino acids long. The V gene's germline CDR1 is SGHTA and CDR2 FQGNSA. The CDR3 spells CASSLGDSKGGYTF. The CDR3 DNA follows: TGTGCCAGCAGCTTAGGGGACAGTAAGGGTGGCTACACCTTC.

The CDR3 bases are TGCGCCAGCAGCCAAGACCCCTCCGACAGGGGCCGCCTTGTATACGAGCAGTACTTC. As protein: CASSQDPSDRGRLVYEQYF. V is TRBV4-1 and J is TRBJ2-7; 8 nucleotides align to TRBD1. V was pared by 0 bases and J by 4 bases, with 17 bases of the junction left unmatched. CDR1 and CDR2 (germline): MGHRA, YSYEKL. This CDR3 region has 19 residues.